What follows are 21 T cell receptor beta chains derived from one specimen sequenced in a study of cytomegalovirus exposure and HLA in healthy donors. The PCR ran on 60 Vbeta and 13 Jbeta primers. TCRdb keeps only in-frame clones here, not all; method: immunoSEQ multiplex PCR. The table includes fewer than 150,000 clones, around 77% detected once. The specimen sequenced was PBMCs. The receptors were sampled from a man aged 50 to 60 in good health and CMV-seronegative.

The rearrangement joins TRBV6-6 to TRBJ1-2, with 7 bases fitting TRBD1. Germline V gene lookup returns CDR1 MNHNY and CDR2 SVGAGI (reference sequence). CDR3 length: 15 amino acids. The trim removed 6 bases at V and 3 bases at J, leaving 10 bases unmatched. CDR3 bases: TGTGCCAGCAGAACCGACAGGGCCAACGACTATGGCTACACCTTC. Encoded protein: CASRTDRANDYGYTF.

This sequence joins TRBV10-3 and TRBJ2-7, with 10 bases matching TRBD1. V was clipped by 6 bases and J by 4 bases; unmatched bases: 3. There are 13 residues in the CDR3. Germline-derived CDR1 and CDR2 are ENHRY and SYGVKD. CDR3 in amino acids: CAIRMDRGYEQYF. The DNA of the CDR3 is TGTGCCATCAGAATGGACAGGGGGTACGAGCAGTACTTC.

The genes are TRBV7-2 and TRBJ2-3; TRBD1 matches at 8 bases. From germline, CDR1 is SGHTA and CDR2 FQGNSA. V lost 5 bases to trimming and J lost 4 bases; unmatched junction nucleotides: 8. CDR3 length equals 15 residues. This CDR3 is CASSPDRGQADTQYF. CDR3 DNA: TGTGCCAGCAGCCCTGACAGGGGTCAGGCAGATACGCAGTATTTT.

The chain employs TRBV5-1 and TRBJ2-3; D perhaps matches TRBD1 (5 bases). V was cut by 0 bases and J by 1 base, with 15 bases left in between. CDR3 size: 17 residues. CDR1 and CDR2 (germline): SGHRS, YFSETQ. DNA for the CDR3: TGCGCCAGCAGCTTGGGACTCGGACAAGCCGGCACAGATACGCAGTATTTT. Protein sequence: CASSLGLGQAGTDTQYF.

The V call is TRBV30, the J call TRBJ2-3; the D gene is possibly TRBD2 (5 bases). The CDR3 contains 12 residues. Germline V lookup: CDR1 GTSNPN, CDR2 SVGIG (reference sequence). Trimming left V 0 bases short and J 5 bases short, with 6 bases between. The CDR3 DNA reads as TGTGCCTGGAGTGTAGGAGGAGATACGCAGTATTTT. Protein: CAWSVGGDTQYF. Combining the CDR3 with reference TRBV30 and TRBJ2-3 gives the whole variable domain SQTIHQWPATLVQPVGSPLSLECTVEGTSNPNLYWYRQAAGRGLQLLFYSVGIGQISSEVPQNLSASRPQDRQFILSSKKLLLSDSGFYLCAWSVGGDTQYFGPGTRLTVL.

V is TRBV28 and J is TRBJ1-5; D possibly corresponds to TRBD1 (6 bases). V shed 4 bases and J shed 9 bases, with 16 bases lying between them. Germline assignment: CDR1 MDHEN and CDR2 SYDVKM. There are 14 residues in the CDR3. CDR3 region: CASSWTDRGRPQHF. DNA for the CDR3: TGTGCCAGCAGTTGGACAGACAGAGGGCGGCCCCAGCATTTT.

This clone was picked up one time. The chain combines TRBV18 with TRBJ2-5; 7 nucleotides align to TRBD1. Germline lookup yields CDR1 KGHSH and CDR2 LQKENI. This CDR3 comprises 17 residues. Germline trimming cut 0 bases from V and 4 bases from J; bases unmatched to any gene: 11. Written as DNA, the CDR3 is TGTGCCAGCTCACCACCGGGTGACAGGGTACTCAGAGAGACCCAGTACTTC. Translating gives CASSPPGDRVLRETQYF.

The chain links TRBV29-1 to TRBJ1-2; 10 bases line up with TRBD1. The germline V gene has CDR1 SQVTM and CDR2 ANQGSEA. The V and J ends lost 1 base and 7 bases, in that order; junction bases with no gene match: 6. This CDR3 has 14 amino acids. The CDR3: CSVEGGTGARGYTF. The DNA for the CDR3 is TGCAGCGTTGAAGGGGGGACAGGGGCTCGTGGCTACACCTTC.

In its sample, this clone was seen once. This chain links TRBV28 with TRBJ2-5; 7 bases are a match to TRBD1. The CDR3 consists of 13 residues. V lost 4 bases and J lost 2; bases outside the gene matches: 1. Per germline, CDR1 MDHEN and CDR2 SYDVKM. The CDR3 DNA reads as TGTGCCAGCAGTTCGGGACAGCAAGAGACCCAGTACTTC. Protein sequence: CASSSGQQETQYF.

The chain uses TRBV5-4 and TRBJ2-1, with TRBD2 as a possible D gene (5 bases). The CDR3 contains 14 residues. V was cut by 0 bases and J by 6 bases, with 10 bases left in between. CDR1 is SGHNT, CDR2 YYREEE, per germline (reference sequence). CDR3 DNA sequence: TGTGCCAGCAGCTTGGACGGACTCCCCAATGAGCAGTTCTTC. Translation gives CASSLDGLPNEQFF.

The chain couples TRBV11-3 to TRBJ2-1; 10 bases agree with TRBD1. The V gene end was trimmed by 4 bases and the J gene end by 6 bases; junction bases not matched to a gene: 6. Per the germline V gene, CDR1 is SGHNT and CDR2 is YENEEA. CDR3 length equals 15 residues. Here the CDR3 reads CASSSSGTGVNEQFF. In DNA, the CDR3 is TGTGCCAGCAGCTCTTCCGGGACAGGGGTCAATGAGCAGTTCTTC. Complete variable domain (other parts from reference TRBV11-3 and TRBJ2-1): EAGVVQSPRYKIIEKKQPVAFWCNPISGHNTLYWYLQNLGQGPELLIRYENEEAVDDSQLPKDRFSAERLKGVDSTLKIQPAELGDSAVYLCASSSSGTGVNEQFFGPGTRLTVL.

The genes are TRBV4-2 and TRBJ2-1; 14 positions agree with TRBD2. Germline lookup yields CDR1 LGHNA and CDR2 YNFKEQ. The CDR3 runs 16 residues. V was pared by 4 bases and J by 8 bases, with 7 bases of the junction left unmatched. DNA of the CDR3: TGTGCCAGCAGCCGGGGGGGACTAGCGGGAGACGATGAGCAGTTCTTC. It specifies CASSRGGLAGDDEQFF.

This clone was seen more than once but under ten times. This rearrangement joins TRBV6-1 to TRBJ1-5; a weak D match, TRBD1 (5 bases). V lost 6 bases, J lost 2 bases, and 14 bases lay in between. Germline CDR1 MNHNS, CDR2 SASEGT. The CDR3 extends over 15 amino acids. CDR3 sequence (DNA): TGTGCCAGCAGCGCGACAGCGCTCCGCAATCAGCCCCAGCATTTT. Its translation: CASSATALRNQPQHF.

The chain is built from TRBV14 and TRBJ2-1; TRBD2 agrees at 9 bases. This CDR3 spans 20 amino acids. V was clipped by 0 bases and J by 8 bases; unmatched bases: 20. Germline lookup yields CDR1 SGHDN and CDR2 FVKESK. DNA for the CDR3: TGTGCCAGCAGCCAAGAGTTAGGATACCATAGCGGGAGTTTATTCCATGAGCAGTTCTTC. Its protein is CASSQELGYHSGSLFHEQFF. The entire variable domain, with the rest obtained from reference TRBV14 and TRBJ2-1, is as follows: EAGVTQFPSHSVIEKGQTVTLRCDPISGHDNLYWYRRVMGKEIKFLLHFVKESKQDESGMPNNRFLAERTGGTYSTLKVQPAELEDSGVYFCASSQELGYHSGSLFHEQFFGPGTRLTVL.

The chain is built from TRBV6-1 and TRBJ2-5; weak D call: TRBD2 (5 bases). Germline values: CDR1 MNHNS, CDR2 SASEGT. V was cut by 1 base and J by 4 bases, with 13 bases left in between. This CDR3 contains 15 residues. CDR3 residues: CASSEGALAGETQYF. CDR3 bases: TGTGCCAGCAGTGAAGGGGCCCTAGCTGGAGAGACCCAGTACTTC.

The CDR3 spells CASSPPSVPNTGELFF. The CDR3 nucleotides read TGTGCCAGCTCACCACCGTCGGTCCCCAACACCGGGGAGCTGTTTTTT. The chain links TRBV18 to TRBJ2-2; unclear D gene. CDR1 is KGHSH and CDR2 is LQKENI in the germline V gene. The CDR3 has 16 amino acids. Trimming pared 0 bases from V and 2 bases from J, leaving 10 bases between.

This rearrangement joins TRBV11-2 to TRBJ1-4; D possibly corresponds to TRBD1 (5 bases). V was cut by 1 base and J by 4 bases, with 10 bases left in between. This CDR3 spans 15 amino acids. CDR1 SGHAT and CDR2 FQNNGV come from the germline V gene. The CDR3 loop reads CASSLVRAFNEKLFF. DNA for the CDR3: TGTGCCAGCAGCTTAGTCAGGGCTTTTAATGAAAAACTGTTTTTT.

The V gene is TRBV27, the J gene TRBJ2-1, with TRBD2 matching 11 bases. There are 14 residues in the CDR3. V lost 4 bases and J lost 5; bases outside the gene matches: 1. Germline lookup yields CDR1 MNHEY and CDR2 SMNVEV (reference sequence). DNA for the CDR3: TGTGCCAGCAGTTCGGGACTAGCGGACAATGAGCAGTTCTTC. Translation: CASSSGLADNEQFF.

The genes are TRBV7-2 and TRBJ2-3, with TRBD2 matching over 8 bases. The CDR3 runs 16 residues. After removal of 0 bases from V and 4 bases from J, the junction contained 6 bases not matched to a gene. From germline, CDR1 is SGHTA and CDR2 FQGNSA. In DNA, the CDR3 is TGTGCCAGCAGCTTAGCGAGCATAGCGGGATCAGATACGCAGTATTTT. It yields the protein CASSLASIAGSDTQYF.

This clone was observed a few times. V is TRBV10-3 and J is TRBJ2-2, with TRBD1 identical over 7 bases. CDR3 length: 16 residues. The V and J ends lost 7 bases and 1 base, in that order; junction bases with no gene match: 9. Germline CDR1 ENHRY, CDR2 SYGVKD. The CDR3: CAIMEDRPLNTGELFF. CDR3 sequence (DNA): TGTGCCATCATGGAGGACAGGCCACTGAACACCGGGGAGCTGTTTTTT.

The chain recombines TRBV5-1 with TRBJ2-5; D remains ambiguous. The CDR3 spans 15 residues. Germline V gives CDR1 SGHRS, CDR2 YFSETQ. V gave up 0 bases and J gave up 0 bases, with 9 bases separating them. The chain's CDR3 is CASSLEADYQETQYF. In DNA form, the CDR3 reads TGCGCCAGCAGCTTGGAGGCAGACTACCAAGAGACCCAGTACTTC.